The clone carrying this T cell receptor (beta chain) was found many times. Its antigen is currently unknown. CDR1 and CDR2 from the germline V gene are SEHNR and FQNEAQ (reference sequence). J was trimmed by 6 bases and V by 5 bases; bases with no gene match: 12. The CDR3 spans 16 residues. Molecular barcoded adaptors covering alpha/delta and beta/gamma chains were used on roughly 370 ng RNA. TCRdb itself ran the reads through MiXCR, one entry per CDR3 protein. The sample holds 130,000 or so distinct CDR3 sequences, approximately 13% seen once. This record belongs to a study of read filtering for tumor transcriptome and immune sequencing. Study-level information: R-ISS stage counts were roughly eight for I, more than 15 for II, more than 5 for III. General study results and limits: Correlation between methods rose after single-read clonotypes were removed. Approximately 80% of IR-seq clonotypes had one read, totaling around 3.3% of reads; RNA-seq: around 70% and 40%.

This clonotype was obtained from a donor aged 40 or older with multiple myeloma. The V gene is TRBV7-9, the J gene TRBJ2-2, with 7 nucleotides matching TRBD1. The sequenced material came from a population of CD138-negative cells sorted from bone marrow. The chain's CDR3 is CASSLYRGWIPGELFF. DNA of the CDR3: TGTGCCAGCAGCCTATACAGGGGTTGGATTCCCGGGGAGCTGTTTTTT.